Listed below are T cell receptor beta chains from one sample, sequenced in a study of monozygotic twins with inflammatory bowel disease. TCRdb re-analyzed the 5' RACE reads; it lists each CDR3 protein once, without DNA. The table gives around 450,000 distinct CDR3 sequences; the top ten clones make up roughly 2.3% of it. Sequences were obtained from blood. These receptors came from a human donor with ulcerative colitis or Crohn's disease, or a healthy co-twin of an affected twin (not recorded which). CDR3s include the opening cysteine and the closing phenylalanine or tryptophan.

J gene | V gene | CDR3 protein
TRBJ2-7 | TRBV7-9 | CASSWGQGQPEQYF
TRBJ2-3 | TRBV5-1 | CASADEGLADTQYF
TRBJ2-3 | TRBV12-3/TRBV12-4 | CASSLALEIVVYDTQYF
TRBJ2-1 | TRBV27 | CASSLNPWGSGANNEQFF
TRBJ2-5 | TRBV29-1 | CSVDARGQETQYF
TRBJ1-2 | TRBV4-1 | CASSQEKGFNYTF
TRBJ2-3 | TRBV7-7 | CASSDTETDTQYF
TRBJ2-6 | TRBV7-2 | CASSLDRDRRANVLTF
TRBJ1-3 | TRBV28 | CASTTNGDTIYF
TRBJ1-2 | TRBV19 | CASSSRGRDSGNYGYTF
TRBJ1-2 | TRBV19 | CASSAGNAYGYTF
TRBJ2-7 | TRBV6-6 | CASKPGGINNEQYF
TRBJ1-5 | TRBV19 | CASSRTGGYNQPQHF
TRBJ2-1 | TRBV7-2 | CASSFQGGSYNEQFF
TRBJ2-2 | TRBV24-1 | CATSDPPGTGNTGELFF
TRBJ1-5 | TRBV7-2 | CASSSPDGPRHF